This passage covers 14 T cell receptor beta chains from one sample sequenced in a study of early T cells in non-severe SARS-CoV-2 infection (dated by TCRdb to the early 2020s). The library was prepared using 5' RACE. Sequenced on a NextSeq 500. TCRdb reran the public reads through fastp at Q25 and MiXCR, keeping productive beta chains. Identical CDR3 protein sequences are pooled into one entry, listed with their most common genes and DNA. Counted in this sample were more than 60,000 distinct CDR3 sequences; about 9.4% of them appeared once. Roughly 6% of the sample rests with the top ten. The sequenced sample was whole blood. The origin of the receptors is an adult who was a healthcare worker with PCR-confirmed SARS-CoV-2 infection or an uninfected control (not recorded which).

A few counts support this clonotype. At one end, the junction sequence differs from germline, possibly due to a read error. The chain links TRBV4-2 to TRBJ2-3; 7 bases match TRBD2. CDR1 is LGHNA and CDR2 is YNFKEQ in the germline V gene. This CDR3 contains 17 residues. For the CDR3, the DNA is TGTGCCAGCAACCAAGAAGGGATAGCGGGTAGCACAGATACGCAGTATTTT. Its translation is CASNQEGIAGSTDTQYF.

This clonotype showed up just a few times. The chain carries TRBV10-3 and TRBJ1-1; TRBD1 matches 7 bases. The CDR3 is made up of 14 amino acids. Germline CDR1 ENHRY, CDR2 SYGVKD. V gave up 3 bases and J gave up 5 bases; unmatched junction bases: 6. CDR3 nucleotides: TGTGCCATCAGTGATTTCCAGGGGGGAACTGAAGCTTTCTTT. This codes for CAISDFQGGTEAFF.

The table lists this clonotype with many counts. The chain has TRBV6-5 and TRBJ2-3; TRBD2 agrees at 13 bases. Germline CDR1 and CDR2: MNHEY and SVGAGI. The CDR3 length is 16 residues. Trimming removed 6 bases from V and 1 base from J; junction bases left unmatched: 4. The CDR3 DNA is TGTGCCAGCAGCCGCGGACTAGCGGGAGGCACAGATACGCAGTATTTT. Protein sequence: CASSRGLAGGTDTQYF.

At least ten counts were recorded for this clonotype. The rearrangement links TRBV6-5 to TRBJ2-1, with TRBD2 as a possible D gene (5 bases). From germline, CDR1 is MNHEY and CDR2 SVGAGI. Trimming took off 6 bases at V and 5 bases at J, with 11 bases between the two ends. The CDR3 covers 13 residues. The CDR3: CASSLLGDNEQFF. The CDR3 DNA reads TGTGCCAGCAGCTTACTAGGAGACAATGAGCAGTTCTTC.

The J gene is TRBJ2-3, the V gene TRBV4-2, with D possibly being TRBD1 or TRBD2 (5 bases each). This CDR3 is 16 amino acids long. V shed 5 bases and J shed 0 bases, with 15 bases lying between them. From germline, CDR1 is LGHNA and CDR2 YNFKEQ. Written as DNA, the CDR3 is TGTGCCAGCAGCGATACTCGGGACCGAAGCACAGATACGCAGTATTTT. Its protein is CASSDTRDRSTDTQYF.

This clonotype showed up just a few times. The chain has TRBV19 and TRBJ1-4, with a weak D call TRBD1 (5 bases). Per germline, CDR1 LNHDA and CDR2 SQIVND (reference sequence). CDR3 length equals 14 residues. Trimming removed 1 base from V and 8 bases from J, with 11 bases in between. CDR3 nucleotides: TGTGCCAGTAGTATAGTCGGGACTATGGAAAAACTGTTTTTT. The encoded protein is CASSIVGTMEKLFF.

This clonotype was seen more than once but under ten times. This rearrangement joins TRBV6-6 to TRBJ2-5, with D unresolved. Germline V CDR1 and CDR2: MNHNY, SVGAGI (reference sequence). V was pared by 2 bases and J by 4 bases, with 17 bases between. The CDR3 length is 16 residues. Here the CDR3 DNA reads TGTGCCAGCAGTTACGGTCTTATGCAGAGTGGAGAGACCCAGTACTTC. Translating it yields CASSYGLMQSGETQYF.

This clonotype was recorded at least ten times. The rearrangement links TRBV30 to TRBJ1-4, with no clear D. Trimming removed 3 bases at V and 0 bases at J, with 11 bases between. Germline V gives CDR1 GTSNPN, CDR2 SVGIG (reference sequence). The CDR3 covers 15 residues. The CDR3, as DNA: TGTGCCTGGAGCGACACCGGGACAACTAATGAAAAACTGTTTTTT. Its protein is CAWSDTGTTNEKLFF.

This clonotype appeared a few times. This sequence joins TRBV11-2 and TRBJ1-4, with D hard to call. Per germline, CDR1 SGHAT and CDR2 FQNNGV. CDR3 length equals 13 residues. The V end lost 3 bases, the J end lost 8 bases, and 10 bases lay between the germline ends. The CDR3 DNA is TGTGCCAGCAGCTTCAGTGAGCGGGAAAAACTGTTTTTT. Residues: CASSFSEREKLFF. The full variable domain, in which reference TRBV11-2 and TRBJ1-4 provide the parts outside the CDR3, is EAGVAQSPRYKIIEKRQSVAFWCNPISGHATLYWYQQILGQGPKLLIQFQNNGVVDDSQLPKDRFSAERLKGVDSTLKIQPAKLEDSAVYLCASSFSEREKLFFGSGTQLSVL.

CDR3 coding DNA: TGTGCCAGCAGCTTAAGCGGCGGAAGGACTTACAATGAGCAGTTCTTC. This codes for CASSLSGGRTYNEQFF. The chain recombines TRBV7-3 with TRBJ2-1; a weak D match, TRBD2 (5 bases). V was clipped by 1 base and J by 4 bases, with 14 bases between them. The V gene's germline CDR1 is SGHTA and CDR2 FQGTGA. CDR3 length: 16 amino acids.

This clonotype was picked up many times. The chain links TRBV7-8 to TRBJ2-7; 11 bases fit TRBD2. Per germline, CDR1 SGHVS and CDR2 FQNEAQ. V shed 5 bases and J 3 bases; nucleotides not matched to a gene: 12. CDR3 length equals 17 residues. The CDR3 is CASSKDLAGGGYYEQYF. The CDR3 DNA reads TGTGCCAGCAGCAAAGACCTAGCGGGAGGAGGGTACTACGAGCAGTACTTC.

This clonotype came up many times. V and J are TRBV27 and TRBJ2-3, with no clear D. Germline V lookup: CDR1 MNHEY, CDR2 SMNVEV (reference sequence). This CDR3 comprises 13 residues. V was trimmed by 3 bases and J by 5 bases, leaving 9 bases between them. CDR3 DNA: TGTGCCAGCAGTTTCTATTTGGGAGATACGCAGTATTTT. Protein product: CASSFYLGDTQYF.

This clonotype has more than one count but fewer than ten. The chain employs TRBV27 and TRBJ1-6; no clear D gene. V lost 3 bases to trimming and J lost 5 bases, with 8 bases between them. The germline V gene has CDR1 MNHEY and CDR2 SMNVEV (reference sequence). This CDR3 region has 14 residues. CDR3 loop: CASSLAVHNSPLHF. The DNA for the CDR3 is TGTGCCAGCAGTTTGGCCGTCCATAATTCACCCCTCCACTTT.

A few counts support this clonotype. This chain connects TRBV27 to TRBJ2-2, with D perhaps matching TRBD1 (5 bases). Germline CDR1 and CDR2: MNHEY and SMNVEV (reference sequence). Between the trimmed V and J ends, which lost 0 bases and 1 base, there was a span of 6 bases. The CDR3 runs 15 residues. The CDR3 here is CASSLSGENTGELFF. The CDR3 DNA follows: TGTGCCAGCAGTTTATCAGGGGAGAACACCGGGGAGCTGTTTTTT.